The 26 T cell receptor beta chains below all came from one sample that was sequenced in a study of blood T cell repertoires in COVID-19. This table comes from immunoSEQ multiplex PCR, and its TCRdb copy is limited to in-frame clones, with some not included. The sample yields roughly 250,000 clones, roughly 80% seen once. Sequencing used peripheral blood. These receptors all come from a man aged 50-59 years with active or convalescent COVID-19.

The chain joins TRBV18 to TRBJ2-6; D might be TRBD2 (5 bases). CDR1 KGHSH and CDR2 LQKENI come from the germline V gene. The germline V and J ends were trimmed by 3 bases and 0 bases, with 9 bases remaining between them. CDR3 length equals 16 residues. Written as DNA, the CDR3 is TGTGCCAGCTCACCGAGTCGGGACTCTGGGGCCAACGTCCTGACTTTC. It yields the protein CASSPSRDSGANVLTF.

The chain couples TRBV28 to TRBJ2-7; the D gene is possibly TRBD2 (6 bases). Germline V gene lookup returns CDR1 MDHEN and CDR2 SYDVKM. The CDR3 consists of 13 residues. The V gene lost 6 bases and the J gene lost 3 bases, with 12 bases spanning the gap. DNA for the CDR3: TGTGCCAGCAGGTTGCAGGGACTCTACGAGCAGTACTTC. Its translation: CASRLQGLYEQYF.

This clone showed up just once. The CDR3 DNA follows: TGTGCCAGCAGCCCCACCCAGGGGCTAGGAAATCAGCCCCAGCATTTT. Its translation is CASSPTQGLGNQPQHF. The chain recombines TRBV28 with TRBJ1-5; tentatively, D is TRBD1 (6 bases). The CDR3 runs 16 residues. The ends were cut back, 6 bases at V and 4 bases at J, with 19 bases in the middle. Germline-derived CDR1 and CDR2 are MDHEN and SYDVKM.

The genes are TRBV19 and TRBJ1-4; D is uncertain. Germline CDR1 reads LNHDA; CDR2 reads SQIVND (reference sequence). The V and J ends lost 0 bases and 8 bases respectively, with 19 bases between them. This CDR3 has 17 residues. The CDR3 spells CASSIDESASGEEKLFF. The CDR3 nucleotides are TGTGCCAGTAGTATAGATGAGTCGGCCAGCGGTGAAGAAAAACTGTTTTTT.

The chain recombines TRBV3-1 (or the pseudogene TRBV3-2) with TRBJ2-1, with D maybe TRBD2 (7 bases). The CDR3 extends over 13 amino acids. Germline lookup yields CDR1 LGHDT and CDR2 YNNKEL (reference sequence). Trimming removed 8 bases at V and 12 bases at J, with 20 bases between. The CDR3 DNA follows: TGTGCCAGCCGACCTCGGGGGGCCTTGGGGCAGTTCTTC. Residues: CASRPRGALGQFF.

The chain employs TRBV6-6 and TRBJ1-2; D is possibly TRBD1 (5 bases). Germline assignment: CDR1 MNHNY and CDR2 SVGAGI (reference sequence). The CDR3 runs 13 residues. Trimming left V 3 bases short and J 6 bases short, with 11 bases between. CDR3 sequence reads: CASSYSLTDGYTF. The CDR3 DNA sequence: TGTGCCAGCAGTTATTCATTGACAGATGGCTACACCTTC.

The rearrangement links TRBV7-9 to TRBJ2-3; D is perhaps TRBD2 (7 bases). V lost 5 bases and J lost 9, with 15 bases in between. The germline V gene encodes CDR1 SEHNR and CDR2 FQNEAQ (reference sequence). The CDR3 contains 13 residues. DNA of the CDR3: TGTGCCAGCAGCGCTAACAAGGGGGGGACGCAGTATTTT. It specifies CASSANKGGTQYF.

V and J are TRBV30 and TRBJ1-1; D perhaps matches TRBD1 (5 bases). The ends were cut back, 4 bases at V and 7 bases at J, with 16 bases in the middle. This CDR3 is 13 amino acids long. The germline gives CDR1 GTSNPN, CDR2 SVGIG (reference sequence). The DNA for the CDR3 is TGTGCCTGGACTAGAACAGACAGAGGTGAAGCTTTCTTT. It encodes CAWTRTDRGEAFF.

The V gene is TRBV9, the J gene TRBJ1-1; D may be TRBD1 (5 bases). Germline V CDR1 and CDR2: SGDLS, YYNGEE. Trimming took off 3 bases at V and 1 base at J, with 13 bases between the two ends. This CDR3 contains 15 residues. CDR3 sequence (DNA): TGTGCCAGCAGCGGGGCGAGACAGAGGAACACTGAAGCTTTCTTT. As protein: CASSGARQRNTEAFF. Full variable domain (remainder filled in from reference TRBV9 and TRBJ1-1): DSGVTQTPKHLITATGQRVTLRCSPRSGDLSVYWYQQSLDQGLQFLIQYYNGEERAKGNILERFSAQQFPDLHSELNLSSLELGDSALYFCASSGARQRNTEAFFGQGTRLTVV.

Only a few counts were recorded for this clone. The chain links TRBV4-3 to TRBJ2-2, with 7 nucleotides matching TRBD2. V was clipped by 8 bases and J by 4 bases; unmatched bases: 10. CDR1 is LGHNA and CDR2 is YSLEER in the germline V gene. The CDR3 runs to 15 residues. CDR3 sequence reads: CASSSGGLGTGELFF. The DNA of the CDR3 is TGCGCCAGCTCTTCGGGGGGTTTAGGCACCGGGGAGCTGTTTTTT.

This chain joins TRBV11-1 and TRBJ2-2, with TRBD1 matching 7 bases. The V gene's germline CDR1 is SGHAT and CDR2 FQDESV (reference sequence). J lost 7 bases, V lost 1 base, and 9 bases had no gene match. The CDR3 has 16 amino acids. The CDR3 protein is CASSLDLGGVGGELFF. The DNA for the CDR3 is TGTGCCAGCAGCTTAGACCTAGGGGGCGTCGGCGGGGAGCTGTTTTTT.

The chain combines TRBV30 with TRBJ2-3; the match to TRBD2 covers 8 bases. After removal of 3 bases from V and 4 bases from J, the junction contained 0 bases not matched to a gene. The CDR3 loop spans 12 amino acids. The germline V gene has CDR1 GTSNPN and CDR2 SVGIG (reference sequence). CDR3 residues: CAWSGGADTQYF. In DNA, the CDR3 is TGTGCCTGGAGCGGGGGGGCAGATACGCAGTATTTT.

The gene calls are TRBV28 and TRBJ2-1, with D tentatively TRBD2 (5 bases). This CDR3 has 12 amino acids. The ends were cut back, 3 bases at V and 10 bases at J, with 10 bases in the middle. The germline CDR1 and CDR2 sequences are MDHEN and SYDVKM. In DNA form, the CDR3 reads TGTGCCAGCAGTTTCGGGGAAAGCGAGCAGTTCTTC. The encoded protein is CASSFGESEQFF.

This clone was found once. The chain has TRBV19 and TRBJ2-2; 9 bases fit TRBD2. There are 15 residues in the CDR3. CDR1 is LNHDA and CDR2 is SQIVND in the germline V gene (reference sequence). V shed 3 bases, J shed 6 bases, and the junction held 5 bases outside the gene matches. In DNA, the CDR3 is TGTGCCAGTAGTATCTGGGCTAGCGGGGCCGGGGAGCTGTTTTTT. Translating gives CASSIWASGAGELFF.

This clone was picked up one time. This sequence joins TRBV19 and TRBJ2-7; TRBD1 is a possible D gene (6 bases). Germline V gene sequence: CDR1 LNHDA, CDR2 SQIVND (reference sequence). The CDR3 loop spans 12 amino acids. CDR3 protein: CSKGDTTYEQYF. The CDR3 DNA reads as TGTTCCAAGGGGGACACTACCTACGAGCAGTACTTC.

The V gene is TRBV21-1, the J gene TRBJ2-2; TRBD1 is the table's D call and was not checked against the DNA. TRBV21-1 is an annotated pseudogene. CDR3 length: 17 amino acids. The CDR3 region has the DNA TGTGCCAGCAGCAAAAAACCAGGGCCCGGGAACACCGGGGAGCTGTTTTTT. Its protein product is CASSKKPGPGNTGELFF.

This chain joins TRBV18 and TRBJ2-2; 7 bases are shared with TRBD1. The CDR3 spans 15 residues. Germline V gene data show CDR1 as KGHSH and CDR2 as LQKENI. V was pared by 3 bases and J by 0 bases, with 1 base of the junction left unmatched. In nucleotides, the CDR3 is TGTGCCAGCTCACCGGACAGGTCGAACACCGGGGAGCTGTTTTTT. It specifies CASSPDRSNTGELFF. The entire variable domain, with the rest obtained from reference TRBV18 and TRBJ2-2, is as follows: NAGVMQNPRHLVRRRGQEARLRCSPMKGHSHVYWYRQLPEEGLKFMVYLQKENIIDESGMPKERFSAEFPKEGPSILRIQQVVRGDSAAYFCASSPDRSNTGELFFGEGSRLTVL.

This chain links TRBV5-1 with TRBJ2-1; 10 bases are shared with TRBD2. CDR3 size: 13 residues. Trimming at V came to 4 bases and at J to 9 bases, leaving 4 bases not matched to a gene. The germline V gene has CDR1 SGHRS and CDR2 YFSETQ. In nucleotides, the CDR3 is TGCGCCAGCAGCGAACTAGCGGGGTCTGAGCAGTTCTTC. This sequence encodes CASSELAGSEQFF.

This clone showed up just once. Other DNA sequences in the sample encode the same CDR3. CDR3 coding DNA: TGCGCCAGCAGCTTGGGGTTAGCGGGGGGTAACGAGCAGTACTTC. This sequence encodes CASSLGLAGGNEQYF. This chain uses TRBV5-1 with TRBJ2-7; 10 nucleotides line up with TRBD2. This CDR3 is 15 amino acids long. J lost 5 bases, V lost 0 bases, and 5 bases had no gene match. Germline lookup yields CDR1 SGHRS and CDR2 YFSETQ.

Written as DNA, the CDR3 is TGTGCCTCCCCTTCCAGGGGGTACGCCGGGGAGCTGTTTTTT. It codes for CASPSRGYAGELFF. The chain is built from TRBV30 and TRBJ2-2, with 7 bases matching TRBD1. After removal of 7 bases from V and 6 bases from J, the junction contained 11 bases not matched to a gene. The CDR3 consists of 14 residues. The germline gives CDR1 GTSNPN, CDR2 SVGIG (reference sequence).

The genes are TRBV5-4 and TRBJ2-7; 9 bases align to TRBD2. CDR1 SGHNT and CDR2 YYREEE come from the germline V gene (reference sequence). V lost 0 bases to trimming and J lost 3 bases; unmatched junction nucleotides: 4. This CDR3 is built from 15 residues. CDR3: CASSLGGGGGYEQYF. The CDR3 bases are TGTGCCAGCAGCTTGGGTGGCGGGGGGGGCTACGAGCAGTACTTC. The variable domain in full, with the rest retrieved from reference TRBV5-4 and TRBJ2-7, is ETGVTQSPTHLIKTRGQQVTLRCSSQSGHNTVSWYQQALGQGPQFIFQYYREEENGRGNFPPRFSGLQFPNYSSELNVNALELDDSALYLCASSLGGGGGYEQYFGPGTRLTVT.

This clone was seen once. The chain couples TRBV28 to TRBJ1-2; 10 bases are shared with TRBD1. V was pared by 4 bases and J by 7 bases, with 9 bases of the junction left unmatched. CDR1 MDHEN and CDR2 SYDVKM come from the germline V gene. The CDR3 length is 15 residues. In DNA form, the CDR3 reads TGTGCCAGCAGTTCCTCGGGACAGGGGAAGTCTGGCTACACCTTC. Its translation: CASSSSGQGKSGYTF.

The genes are TRBV6-6 and TRBJ1-1; D not resolved. The CDR3 is 14 amino acids. V was cut by 6 bases and J by 5 bases, with 16 bases left in between. CDR1 and CDR2 (germline): MNHNY, SVGAGI (reference sequence). In DNA, the CDR3 is TGTGCCAGCAGCTCCGAGGGTACCTCGACTGAAGCTTTCTTT. Residues: CASSSEGTSTEAFF.

V is TRBV4-1 and J is TRBJ2-3, with D possibly matching TRBD2 (6 bases). The CDR3 contains 17 residues. The germline V and J ends were trimmed by 1 base and 2 bases, with 16 bases remaining between them. Germline values: CDR1 MGHRA, CDR2 YSYEKL. The CDR3 coding sequence is TGCGCCAGCAGCCAAGGCTGGGAACGGGGGTACACAGATACGCAGTATTTT. Translating gives CASSQGWERGYTDTQYF.

V is TRBV9 and J is TRBJ2-3; TRBD2 aligns across 8 bases. Germline V gene data show CDR1 as SGDLS and CDR2 as YYNGEE. With 4 bases clipped from V and 4 bases from J, the junction kept 5 bases outside the gene matches. The CDR3 extends over 14 amino acids. The CDR3 bases are TGTGCCAGCAGCACCGGGACTAGTGCAGATACGCAGTATTTT. Encoded protein: CASSTGTSADTQYF.

The CDR3 is CASIHRRGQQETQYF. The CDR3 region has the DNA TGTGCCAGCATCCACCGACGGGGACAGCAAGAGACCCAGTACTTC. V is TRBV7-8 and J is TRBJ2-5; TRBD1 matches at 7 bases. This CDR3 is built from 15 residues. Germline lookup yields CDR1 SGHVS and CDR2 FQNEAQ. With 7 bases clipped from V and 2 bases from J, the junction kept 10 bases outside the gene matches. Variable domain in full (rest from reference TRBV7-8 and TRBJ2-5): GAGVSQSPRYKVAKRGQDVALRCDPISGHVSLFWYQQALGQGPEFLTYFQNEAQLDKSGLPSDRFFAERPEGSVSTLKIQRTQQEDSAVYLCASIHRRGQQETQYFGPGTRLLVL.